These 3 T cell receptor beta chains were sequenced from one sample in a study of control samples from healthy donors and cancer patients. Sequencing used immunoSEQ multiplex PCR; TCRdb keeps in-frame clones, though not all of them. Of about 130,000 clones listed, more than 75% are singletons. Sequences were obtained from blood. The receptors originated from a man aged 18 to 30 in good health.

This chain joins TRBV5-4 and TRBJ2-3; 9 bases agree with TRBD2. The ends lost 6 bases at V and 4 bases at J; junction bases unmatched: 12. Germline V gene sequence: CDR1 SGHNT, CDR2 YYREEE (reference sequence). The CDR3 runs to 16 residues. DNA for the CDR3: TGTGCCAGCAACGCAGACCAGCGGGAGGCCCCAGATACGCAGTATTTT. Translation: CASNADQREAPDTQYF.

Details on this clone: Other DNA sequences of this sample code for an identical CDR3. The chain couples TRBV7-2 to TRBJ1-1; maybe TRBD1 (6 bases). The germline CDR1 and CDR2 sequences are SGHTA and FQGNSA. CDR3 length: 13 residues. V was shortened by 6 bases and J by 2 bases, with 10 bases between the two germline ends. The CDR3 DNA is TGTGCCAGCAGTAGACAGGAAAACACTGAAGCTTTCTTT. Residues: CASSRQENTEAFF.

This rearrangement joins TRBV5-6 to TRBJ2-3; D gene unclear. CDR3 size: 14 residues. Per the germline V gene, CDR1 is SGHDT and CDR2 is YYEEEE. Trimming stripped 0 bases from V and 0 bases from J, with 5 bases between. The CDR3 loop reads CASSLETSTDTQYF. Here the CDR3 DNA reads TGTGCCAGCAGCTTGGAGACTAGCACAGATACGCAGTATTTT.